These T cell receptor beta chains were read from a single sample in a study of B cell selection in AIRE deficiency. Data came from immunoSEQ multiplex PCR; TCRdb stores just in-frame clones and leaves some out. Among approximately 19,000 clones listed, more than 95% were seen once. The sequencing sample was made of conventional CD4+ T cells sorted from PBMCs. These receptors came from a human donor with AIRE deficiency. Both conserved end residues are part of each CDR3. Fields, in order: J gene, D gene, V gene, clone size, CDR3 DNA, CDR3 protein. A D gene is named only where the DNA matches it firmly. Clone size appears in some rows only: once, few, many, or a class for an expanded clone.

TRBJ1-5	NA	TRBV5-1	NA	TGCGCCAGCAGCTTGGATCCATTCAATCAGCCCCAGCATTTT	CASSLDPFNQPQHF
TRBJ2-2	NA	TRBV4-3	NA	TGCGCCAGCAGCAAAGAGGTTCCCGGGCCTAATCAGGGGGAGCTGTTTTTT	CASSKEVPGPNQGELFF
TRBJ2-2	TRBD1	TRBV5-1	NA	TGCGCCAGCCGAAGAGACAGGGGGCAAATCGACGGGGAGCTGTTTTTT	CASRRDRGQIDGELFF
TRBJ1-1	NA	TRBV19	once	TGTGCCAGTACCCAGGAGAGGGGTGGCGCTGAAGCTTTCTTT	CASTQERGGAEAFF
TRBJ2-7	TRBD2	TRBV2	NA	TGTGCCAGCGGGAGGGTAATCGCCTACGAGCAGTACTTC	CASGRVIAYEQYF
TRBJ1-1	NA	TRBV18	NA	TGTGCCAGCTCGCGAGAGTGGGGGGATAGTGAAGCTTTCTTT	CASSREWGDSEAFF
TRBJ1-3	NA	TRBV18	NA	TGTGCCAGCTCACCACCGGGGAACTCTGGAAACACCATATATTTT	CASSPPGNSGNTIYF
TRBJ2-7	NA	TRBV11-3	once	TGTGCCAGCAGCCTTCAGGGTAGGGGGAGATGGGAGCAGTACTTC	CASSLQGRGRWEQYF
TRBJ1-2	NA	TRBV11-2	NA	TGTGCCAGCAGCTTAGGGACGGATTCGTATGGCTACACCTTC	CASSLGTDSYGYTF
TRBJ1-2	NA	TRBV1	NA	TGCACCAGCAGCCAAGTTCGCGAACAGGGCAGTCAGAACTATGGCTACACCTTC	CTSSQVREQGSQNYGYTF
TRBJ2-2	NA	TRBV29-1	NA	TGCAGCGTTGAGAGCCCTAGGGCTCCGAACACCGGGGAGCTGTTTTTT	CSVESPRAPNTGELFF
TRBJ2-1	TRBD1	TRBV6-5	NA	TGTGCCAGCAGGTCGACAGGGTGGAATGAGCAGTTCTTC	CASRSTGWNEQFF
TRBJ1-6	TRBD1	TRBV7-6	few	TGTGCCAGCAGCTTACGATCCCCGGGACAGGGCTCACCCCTCCACTTT	CASSLRSPGQGSPLHF
TRBJ2-7	TRBD2	TRBV7-2	NA	TGTGCCAGCAGCTCTACTAGCGGTCGATCCTACGAGCAGTACTTC	CASSSTSGRSYEQYF
TRBJ1-2	NA	TRBV6-5	NA	TGTGCCAGCAGTTACTCGGGGAATGGTGGCTACACCTTC	CASSYSGNGGYTF
TRBJ2-1	NA	TRBV5-4	NA	TGTGCCAGCAGCTTGGCCCAGTACAATGAGCAGTTCTTC	CASSLAQYNEQFF
TRBJ2-1	TRBD2	TRBV7-8	NA	TGTGCCAGCAGCTCCACCATGACTAGCCGGAATGAGCAGTTCTTC	CASSSTMTSRNEQFF
TRBJ1-6	TRBD1	TRBV7-9	once	TGTGCCAGCAGCTTAGTAGGACAGGGTGGTAATTCACCCCTCCACTTT	CASSLVGQGGNSPLHF
TRBJ2-3	NA	TRBV5-1	NA	TGCGCCAGCAGCTTCCCCAGACAGGAGGCCACAGATACGCAGTATTTT	CASSFPRQEATDTQYF
TRBJ2-7	TRBD2	TRBV9	NA	TGTGCCAGCAGCGTTAGCGGGGGAAACTACGAGCAGTACTTC	CASSVSGGNYEQYF
TRBJ2-7	TRBD2	TRBV4-2	NA	TGTGCCAGCAGCCAAGTCAGCGGGGGGACCTACGAGCAGTACTTC	CASSQVSGGTYEQYF
TRBJ2-1	TRBD2	TRBV2	NA	TGTGCCAGCACCGGGGAGGGACTAGCGGGCGATGAGCAGTTCTTC	CASTGEGLAGDEQFF
TRBJ1-4	NA	TRBV30	NA	TGTGCCTGGAGTATTGACCAGGGTGAAAAACTGTTTTTT	CAWSIDQGEKLFF
TRBJ1-1	NA	TRBV5-4	NA	TGTGCCAGCAGCTTGGGAGGGGGGCGGATGAACACTGAAGCTTTCTTT	CASSLGGGRMNTEAFF